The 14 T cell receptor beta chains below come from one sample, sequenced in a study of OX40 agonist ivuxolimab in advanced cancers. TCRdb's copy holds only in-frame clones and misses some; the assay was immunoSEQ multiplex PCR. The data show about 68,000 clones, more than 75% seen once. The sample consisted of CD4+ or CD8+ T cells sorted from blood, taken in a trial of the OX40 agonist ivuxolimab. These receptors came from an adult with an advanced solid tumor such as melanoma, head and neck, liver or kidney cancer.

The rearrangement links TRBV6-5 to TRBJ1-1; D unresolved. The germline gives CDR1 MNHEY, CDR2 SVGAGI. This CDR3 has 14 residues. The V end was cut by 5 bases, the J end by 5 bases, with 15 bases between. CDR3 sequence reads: CASSKREGATEAFF. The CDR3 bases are TGTGCCAGCAGTAAGAGGGAGGGCGCTACTGAAGCTTTCTTT.

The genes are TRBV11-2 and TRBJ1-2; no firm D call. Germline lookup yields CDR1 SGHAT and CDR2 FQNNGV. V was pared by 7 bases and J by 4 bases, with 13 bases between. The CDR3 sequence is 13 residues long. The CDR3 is CASTKDTTYGYTF. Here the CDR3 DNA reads TGTGCCAGCACCAAAGACACGACCTATGGCTACACCTTC.

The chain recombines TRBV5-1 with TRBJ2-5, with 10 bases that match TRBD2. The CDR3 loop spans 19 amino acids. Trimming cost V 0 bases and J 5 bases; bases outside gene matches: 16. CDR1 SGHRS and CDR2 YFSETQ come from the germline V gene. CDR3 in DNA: TGCGCCAGCAGCTTGGCCGCGAGCGGGAGGGCCCTCGGGCAGGAGACCCAGTACTTC. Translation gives CASSLAASGRALGQETQYF.

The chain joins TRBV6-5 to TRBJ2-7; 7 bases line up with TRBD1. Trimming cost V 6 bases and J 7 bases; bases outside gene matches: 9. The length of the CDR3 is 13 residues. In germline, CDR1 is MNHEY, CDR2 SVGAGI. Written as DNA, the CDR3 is TGTGCCAGCAGACCCACAGGGGTGGAAGAGCAGTACTTC. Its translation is CASRPTGVEEQYF.

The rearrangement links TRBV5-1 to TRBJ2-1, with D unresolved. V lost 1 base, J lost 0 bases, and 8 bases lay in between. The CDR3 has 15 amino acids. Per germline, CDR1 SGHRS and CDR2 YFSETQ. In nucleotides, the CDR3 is TGCGCCAGCAGCTTGCAACGGAGCTCCTACAATGAGCAGTTCTTC. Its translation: CASSLQRSSYNEQFF.

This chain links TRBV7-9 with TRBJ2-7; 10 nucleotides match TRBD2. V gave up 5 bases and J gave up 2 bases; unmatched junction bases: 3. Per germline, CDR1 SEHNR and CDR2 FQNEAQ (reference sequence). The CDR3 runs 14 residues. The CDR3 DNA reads TGTGCCAGCAGCCTTCTAGCGGGGGCCTACGAGCAGTACTTC. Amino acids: CASSLLAGAYEQYF.

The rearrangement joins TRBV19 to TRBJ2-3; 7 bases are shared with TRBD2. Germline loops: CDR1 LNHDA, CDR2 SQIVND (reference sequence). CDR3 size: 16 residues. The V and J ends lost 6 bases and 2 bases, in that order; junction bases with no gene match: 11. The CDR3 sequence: CASSNPRGGFTDTQYF. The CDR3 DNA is TGTGCCAGTAGCAACCCCCGCGGGGGATTCACAGATACGCAGTATTTT.

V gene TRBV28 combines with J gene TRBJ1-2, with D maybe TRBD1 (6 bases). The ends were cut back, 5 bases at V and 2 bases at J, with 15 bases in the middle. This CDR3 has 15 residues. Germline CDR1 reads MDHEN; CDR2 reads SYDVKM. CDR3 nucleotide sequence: TGTGCCAGCAGTCTTCCGGGGGCCGGGAACTATGGCTACACCTTC. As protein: CASSLPGAGNYGYTF.

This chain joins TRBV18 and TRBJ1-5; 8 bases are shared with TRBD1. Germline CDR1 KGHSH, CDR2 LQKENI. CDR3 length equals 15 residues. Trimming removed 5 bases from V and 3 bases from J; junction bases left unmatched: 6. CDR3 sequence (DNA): TGTGCCAGCTCAACGGGACAGGCTATCAATCAGCCCCAGCATTTT. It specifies CASSTGQAINQPQHF.

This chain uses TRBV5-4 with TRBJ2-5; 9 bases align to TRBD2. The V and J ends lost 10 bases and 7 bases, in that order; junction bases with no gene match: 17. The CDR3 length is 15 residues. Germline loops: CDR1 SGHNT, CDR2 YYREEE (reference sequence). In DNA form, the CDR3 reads TGTGCCGTTTCAAGTAGCGGGAGAGGTTTGGGGACCCAGTACTTC. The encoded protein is CAVSSSGRGLGTQYF.

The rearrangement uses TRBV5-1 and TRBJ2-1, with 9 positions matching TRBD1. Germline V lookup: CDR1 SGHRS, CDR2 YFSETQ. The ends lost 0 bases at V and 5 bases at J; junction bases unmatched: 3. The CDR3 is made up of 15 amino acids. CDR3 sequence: CASSLGGTGHNEQFF. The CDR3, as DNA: TGCGCCAGCAGCTTGGGGGGGACAGGGCACAATGAGCAGTTCTTC.

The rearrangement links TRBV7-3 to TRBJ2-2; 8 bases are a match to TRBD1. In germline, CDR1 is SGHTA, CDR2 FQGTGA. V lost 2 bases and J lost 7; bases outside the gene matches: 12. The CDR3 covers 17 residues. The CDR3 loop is CASSLDPSGQGGGELFF. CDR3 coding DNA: TGTGCCAGCAGCTTAGATCCCTCCGGACAGGGAGGCGGGGAGCTGTTTTTT.

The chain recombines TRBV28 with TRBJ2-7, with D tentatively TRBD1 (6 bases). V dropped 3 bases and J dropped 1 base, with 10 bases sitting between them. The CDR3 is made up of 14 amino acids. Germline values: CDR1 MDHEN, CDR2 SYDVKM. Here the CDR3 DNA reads TGTGCCAGCAGTTTGTCAGGGGCATCCTACGAGCAGTACTTC. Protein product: CASSLSGASYEQYF. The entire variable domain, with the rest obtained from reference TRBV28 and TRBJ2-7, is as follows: DVKVTQSSRYLVKRTGEKVFLECVQDMDHENMFWYRQDPGLGLRLIYFSYDVKMKEKGDIPEGYSVSREKKERFSLILESASTNQTSMYLCASSLSGASYEQYFGPGTRLTVT.

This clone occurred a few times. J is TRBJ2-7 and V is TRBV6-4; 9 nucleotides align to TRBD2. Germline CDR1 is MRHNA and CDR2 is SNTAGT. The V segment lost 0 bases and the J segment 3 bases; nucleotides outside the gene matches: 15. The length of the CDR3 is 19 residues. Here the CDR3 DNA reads TGTGCCAGCAGTGACTCGACGGCTAGCGGGGCTTGCTTGCGCTACGAGCAGTACTTC. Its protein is CASSDSTASGACLRYEQYF.